The sequence of this T cell receptor beta chain was determined in a study of cytomegalovirus exposure and HLA in healthy donors. Across the whole study: Unique TCRs numbering approximately 81 million, obtained from HLA-typed donors, made up an early data release. Regarding the study as a whole: In an earlier analysis, productive rearrangement rates for most beta V segments clustered near 87% or 30%.

The CDR3 extends over 20 amino acids. Primers: 60 Vbeta forward and 13 Jbeta reverse. Only in-frame clones appear in the TCRdb table, and some are missing; sequencing was by immunoSEQ multiplex PCR. The profile covers approximately 79,000 clones, with 70% to 85% appearing a single time and more than 8% taken by the ten largest. Worth noting for this clone: Its antigen is not known.

The sequence was obtained from a man aged 40-49 years in good health and CMV-seropositive. The chain joins TRBV21-1 to TRBJ2-7; the table gives TRBD1 as D, unverified against the DNA. TRBV21-1 is deemed a pseudogene. The sequenced sample was PBMCs. CDR3 protein: CASSKYATRTDLGFFYEQYF. CDR3 DNA: TGTGCCAGCAGCAAATATGCAACGCGGACAGACCTCGGGTTTTTCTACGAGCAGTACTTC.